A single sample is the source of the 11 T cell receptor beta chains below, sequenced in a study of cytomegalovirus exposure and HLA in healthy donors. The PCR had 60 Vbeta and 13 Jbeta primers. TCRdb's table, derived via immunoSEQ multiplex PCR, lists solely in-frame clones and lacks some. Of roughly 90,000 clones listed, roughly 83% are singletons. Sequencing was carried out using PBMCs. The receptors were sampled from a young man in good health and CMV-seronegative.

In DNA, the CDR3 is TGCGCCAGCAGCTTGAAACAGGGGGCGAACACCATATATTTT. Translated: CASSLKQGANTIYF. This sequence joins TRBV5-1 and TRBJ1-3; TRBD1 aligns across 9 bases. The CDR3 runs to 14 residues. Germline loops: CDR1 SGHRS, CDR2 YFSETQ. Losses at the gene ends were 1 base for V and 7 bases for J; bases not matched to a gene: 3.

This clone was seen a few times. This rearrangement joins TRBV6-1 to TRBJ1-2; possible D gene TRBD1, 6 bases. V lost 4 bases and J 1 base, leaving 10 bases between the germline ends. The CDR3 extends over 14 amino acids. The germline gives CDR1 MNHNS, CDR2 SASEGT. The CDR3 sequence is CASSVGQDNYGYTF. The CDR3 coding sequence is TGTGCCAGCAGTGTGGGACAAGATAACTATGGCTACACCTTC.

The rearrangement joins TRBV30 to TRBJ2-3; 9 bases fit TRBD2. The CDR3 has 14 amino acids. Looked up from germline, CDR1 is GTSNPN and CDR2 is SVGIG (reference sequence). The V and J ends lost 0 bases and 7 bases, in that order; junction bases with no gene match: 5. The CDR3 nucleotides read TGTGCCTGGAGTGTAAGCGGGAGGTTGTATACGCAGTATTTT. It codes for CAWSVSGRLYTQYF.

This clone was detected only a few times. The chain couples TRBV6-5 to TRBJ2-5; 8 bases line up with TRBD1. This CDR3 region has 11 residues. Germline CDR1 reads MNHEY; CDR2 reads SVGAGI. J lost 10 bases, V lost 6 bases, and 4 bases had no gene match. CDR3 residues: CASRTGEGQYF. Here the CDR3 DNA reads TGTGCCAGCAGGACAGGGGAAGGCCAGTACTTC.

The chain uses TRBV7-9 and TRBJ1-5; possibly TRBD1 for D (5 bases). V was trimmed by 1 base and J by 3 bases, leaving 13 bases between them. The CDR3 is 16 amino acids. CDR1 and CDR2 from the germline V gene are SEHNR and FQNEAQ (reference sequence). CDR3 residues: CASSLVRGRDNQPQHF. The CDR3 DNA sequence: TGTGCCAGCAGCTTAGTACGCGGCAGGGACAATCAGCCCCAGCATTTT.

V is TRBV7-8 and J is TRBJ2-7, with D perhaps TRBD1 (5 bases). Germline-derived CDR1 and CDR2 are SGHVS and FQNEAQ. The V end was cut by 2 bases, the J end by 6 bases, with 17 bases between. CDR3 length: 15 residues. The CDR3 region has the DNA TGTGCCAGCAGCTTATACCAGGGCAGTACAGGCGAGCAGTACTTC. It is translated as CASSLYQGSTGEQYF.

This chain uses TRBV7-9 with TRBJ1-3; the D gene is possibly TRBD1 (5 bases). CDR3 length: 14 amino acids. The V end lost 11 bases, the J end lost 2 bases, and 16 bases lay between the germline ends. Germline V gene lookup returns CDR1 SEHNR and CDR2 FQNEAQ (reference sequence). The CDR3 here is CAPQQVPPGNTIYF. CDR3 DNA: TGTGCCCCGCAACAGGTGCCCCCTGGAAACACCATATATTTT.

CDR3 sequence reads: CASSSVGGPYEQYF. DNA for the CDR3: TGTGCCAGCAGTTCCGTGGGGGGGCCCTACGAGCAGTACTTC. J is TRBJ2-7 and V is TRBV6-5; D is possibly TRBD2 (7 bases). Trimming cost V 4 bases and J 2 bases, with 12 bases left between them. This CDR3 is 14 amino acids long. CDR1 and CDR2 from the germline V gene are MNHEY and SVGAGI.

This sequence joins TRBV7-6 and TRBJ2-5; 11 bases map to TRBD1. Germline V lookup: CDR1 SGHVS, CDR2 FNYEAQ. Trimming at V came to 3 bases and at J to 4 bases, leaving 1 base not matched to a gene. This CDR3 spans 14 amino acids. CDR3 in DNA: TGTGCCAGCAGCTTTGGGACAGGGGGAGAGACCCAGTACTTC. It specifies CASSFGTGGETQYF.

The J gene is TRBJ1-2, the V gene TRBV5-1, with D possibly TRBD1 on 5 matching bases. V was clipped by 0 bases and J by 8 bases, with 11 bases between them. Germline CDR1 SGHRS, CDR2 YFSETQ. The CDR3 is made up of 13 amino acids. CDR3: CASSLADGGGYTF. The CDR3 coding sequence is TGCGCCAGCAGCTTGGCGGATGGGGGGGGCTACACCTTC. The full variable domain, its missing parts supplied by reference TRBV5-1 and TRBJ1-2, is KAGVTQTPRYLIKTRGQQVTLSCSPISGHRSVSWYQQTPGQGLQFLFEYFSETQRNKGNFPGRFSGRQFSNSRSEMNVSTLELGDSALYLCASSLADGGGYTFGSGTRLTVV.

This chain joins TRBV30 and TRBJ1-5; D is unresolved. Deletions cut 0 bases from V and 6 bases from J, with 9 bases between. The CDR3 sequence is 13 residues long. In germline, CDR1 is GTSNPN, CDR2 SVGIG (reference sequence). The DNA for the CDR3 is TGTGCCTGGAGTGTGGGCCCCGGTCAGCCCCAGCATTTT. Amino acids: CAWSVGPGQPQHF.